These T cell receptor beta chains were read from a single sample in a study of T cells after yellow fever vaccination. TCRdb processed the 5' RACE reads anew with MiXCR; each CDR3 protein has one entry. This sample has about 160,000 distinct CDR3 sequences, with around 9% found just once. This specimen was CD8+ T cells sorted from PBMCs, taken 45 days after the yellow fever booster vaccination. The receptor source for this set is a young man who received the YFV17D yellow fever vaccine. Each CDR3 is given with its conserved first and last residue. A D gene is named only where the DNA matches it firmly. Rows may omit the clone size; those that give it use once, few, many or a size class.

TRBV6-2/TRBV6-3	NA	NA	TRBJ2-1	TGTGCCAGCAGTCAATGGGGGGGGCAGCAGAATGAGCAGTTCTTC	CASSQWGGQQNEQFF
TRBV20-1	many	TRBD1	TRBJ2-1	TGCAGTGCTAAAGGGACAGGAGTAACCAATGAGCAGTTCTTC	CSAKGTGVTNEQFF
TRBV9	NA	TRBD2	TRBJ2-3	TGTGCCAGCAGCGAAAGCGGGGTGAGCACAGATACGCAGTATTTT	CASSESGVSTDTQYF
TRBV4-1	few	NA	TRBJ1-2	TGCGCCAGCAGCCAAGAGTATCCGGGGAACTATGGCTACACCTTC	CASSQEYPGNYGYTF
TRBV19	few	TRBD1	TRBJ1-5	TGTGCCAGTAGTATTACGGGACAGGGTAGCCAGCCCCAGCATTTT	CASSITGQGSQPQHF
TRBV12-3/TRBV12-4	few	NA	TRBJ2-1	TGTGCCAGCAGTCATTCGGGGGGCCCGTTGCGAAATGAGCAGTTCTTC	CASSHSGGPLRNEQFF
TRBV27	many	TRBD1	TRBJ2-1	TGTGCCAGCACCCCCGCGGACAGGAACAATGAGCAGTTCTTC	CASTPADRNNEQFF
TRBV7-2	NA	NA	TRBJ2-1	TGTGCCAGCAGCCTAGGGGGGCACCGCTCCTACAATGAGCAGTTCTTC	CASSLGGHRSYNEQFF
TRBV6-6	NA	NA	TRBJ2-7	TGTGCCAGCAGTTACTCGGGGGAGCAGTACTTC	CASSYSGEQYF
TRBV7-2	few	NA	TRBJ2-1	TGTGCCAGCAGTCACCCCCCGCAGGGCAGCTCCTACAATGAGCAGTTCTTC	CASSHPPQGSSYNEQFF
TRBV7-3	many	NA	TRBJ1-2	TGTGCCAGCAGCTTAACGGGGCCAGGGGAAGGCTACACCTTC	CASSLTGPGEGYTF
TRBV9	many	NA	TRBJ2-3	TGTGCCAGCAGCGTAGCCCACGGCTGGGGTCCCACAGATACGCAGTATTTT	CASSVAHGWGPTDTQYF
TRBV10-3	many	NA	TRBJ2-2	TGTGCCACCTTGGGGGCGGGTCCCGGGGAGCTGTTTTTT	CATLGAGPGELFF
TRBV4-2	NA	TRBD2	TRBJ2-1	TGTGCCAGCAGCCAAGATGTGGCTAGCGGGGGGGACAATGAGCAGTTCTTC	CASSQDVASGGDNEQFF
TRBV21-1	NA	NA	TRBJ1-1	TGTGCCAGCAGCAAAGGCAGGGAGACTGAAGCTTTCTTT	CASSKGRETEAFF
TRBV15	NA	NA	TRBJ2-1	TGTGCCACCAGCCAAGCCCGAACAGTCAGCTCCTACAATGAGCAGTTCTTC	CATSQARTVSSYNEQFF
TRBV28	NA	TRBD2	TRBJ2-5	TGTGCCAGCAGTTTTCGCGGGGGTGGAGAGACCCAGTACTTC	CASSFRGGGETQYF
TRBV5-1	many	TRBD1	TRBJ2-2	TGCGCCAGCAGCTCTCAGACAGGGGGGTTTCCCGGGGAGCTGTTTTTT	CASSSQTGGFPGELFF
TRBV4-2	NA	NA	TRBJ1-2	TGTGCCAGCAGCCAAGATCTGTCGAGGGCACCCGGCTATGGCTACACCTTC	CASSQDLSRAPGYGYTF
TRBV27	few	NA	TRBJ2-1	TGTGCCAGCAGTTTACAAGGGACCCCGGAGCAGTTCTTC	CASSLQGTPEQFF
TRBV5-1	many	NA	TRBJ2-5	TGCGCCAGCAGCTTTACGGGGTTGGAGACCCAGTACTTC	CASSFTGLETQYF
TRBV6-2/TRBV6-3	NA	NA	TRBJ1-5	TGTGCCAGCGTCGTGGCATTGCATCAGCCCCAGCATTTT	CASVVALHQPQHF
TRBV27	many	TRBD2	TRBJ2-5	TGTGCCAGCAGCATGACTAGCGGGGGGATAGAGACCCAGTACTTC	CASSMTSGGIETQYF
TRBV4-2	NA	TRBD2	TRBJ2-5	TGTGCCAGCAGCCAAGTCAAGCGGGGGGCGGAGACCCAGTACTTC	CASSQVKRGAETQYF
TRBV6-5	NA	TRBD2	TRBJ2-2	TGTGCCAGCAACCCCGGGGGGTACACCGGGGAGCTGTTTTTT	CASNPGGYTGELFF
TRBV19	few	NA	TRBJ2-1	TGTGCCAGTAGTATGGCCCCCGCGGGCTACAATGAGCAGTTCTTC	CASSMAPAGYNEQFF
TRBV4-3	many	NA	TRBJ2-2	TGCGCCAGGGCTCGGGGTGGGTCCGGGGAGCTGTTTTTT	CARARGGSGELFF
TRBV4-1	NA	NA	TRBJ2-3	TGCGCCAGCAGCCAATACGAGGGACCAGATACGCAGTATTTT	CASSQYEGPDTQYF
TRBV11-2	NA	TRBD1	TRBJ2-1	TGTGCCAGCAGCAACGGACAGGTTGCTGACAATGAGCAGTTCTTC	CASSNGQVADNEQFF
TRBV12-3/TRBV12-4	NA	NA	TRBJ2-1	TGTGCCAGCAGTTTGGCGGGGTCGGTCTCTCGGGAGCAGTTCTTC	CASSLAGSVSREQFF
TRBV27	NA	TRBD2	TRBJ2-5	TGTGCCAGCAGGGTTTTAGCGGGGCTCCAAGAGACCCAGTACTTC	CASRVLAGLQETQYF
TRBV4-1	many	NA	TRBJ2-1	TGCGCCAGCAGCCACCGACCAGACAGCAATGAGCAGTTCTTC	CASSHRPDSNEQFF
TRBV20-1	few	NA	TRBJ2-2	TGCAGTGCCCGGACCGGGACGTTGGAGCTGTTTTTT	CSARTGTLELFF
TRBV4-1	NA	TRBD1	TRBJ2-4	TGCGCCAGCAGCCACCCGACAGGGTTCAACATTCAGTACTTC	CASSHPTGFNIQYF
TRBV7-2	NA	TRBD1	TRBJ2-7	TGTGCCAGCAGCTTACGACAGGGGTTTTACGAGCAGTACTTC	CASSLRQGFYEQYF
TRBV4-3	few	NA	TRBJ2-3	TGCGCCAGCAGCCAATACAGGGCAGATACGCAGTATTTT	CASSQYRADTQYF